This T cell receptor (beta chain) was identified during a study of blood T cell repertoires in COVID-19. The overall study: Sites in the United States, Italy and Spain provided acute and convalescent COVID-19 samples. In each case, the material was cDNA or gDNA derived from T cells, B-cell-depleted T cells, or PBMCs.

As originally analysed: Cell counts per sample came from amplifying reference gene primers. Sequencing used immunoSEQ multiplex PCR; TCRdb keeps in-frame clones, though not all of them. V, J and clone size are taken as reported in that table, and D and trimming were inferred from the DNA itself. The sample has about 95,000 clones, 80% to 90% seen once. The CDR3 extends over 17 amino acids. CDR1 is MNHEY, CDR2 SVGEGT, per germline. V lost 0 bases to trimming and J lost 5 bases, with 19 bases between them. This clonotype originated in an elderly man with COVID-19, enrolled during active disease. The source material was peripheral blood. This sequence joins TRBV6-2 or TRBV6-3 and TRBJ1-2, with D perhaps matching TRBD1 (5 bases). This chain's CDR3 is CASSYSSPGSILYGYTF. The CDR3 nucleotides read TGTGCCAGCAGTTACTCGAGTCCAGGGTCGATACTGTATGGCTACACCTTC.